The 24 T cell receptor beta chains presented below share a single source sample, sequenced in a study of blood T cell repertoires in COVID-19. Assay: immunoSEQ multiplex PCR; the TCRdb copy retains only in-frame clones and omits some. The data contain 95,000 to 150,000 clones, roughly four fifths of them singletons. The source material was peripheral blood. These receptors were taken from a woman between 70 and 85 years old with acute or convalescent COVID-19.

The chain is built from TRBV9 and TRBJ1-1; D is ambiguous. V lost 0 bases to trimming and J lost 1 base, with 10 bases between them. The germline V gene encodes CDR1 SGDLS and CDR2 YYNGEE. This CDR3 is 15 amino acids long. CDR3: CASSVDGGKNTEAFF. CDR3 coding DNA: TGTGCCAGCAGCGTAGATGGAGGAAAGAACACTGAAGCTTTCTTT.

V usage is TRBV10-3 and J usage is TRBJ2-6; TRBD1 aligns across 10 bases. CDR1 is ENHRY, CDR2 SYGVKD, per germline. After removal of 6 bases from V and 3 bases from J, the junction contained 14 bases not matched to a gene. The CDR3 runs to 19 residues. The CDR3 reads CAIRPNSGTGEFGANVLTF. The DNA of the CDR3 is TGTGCCATCAGGCCGAATTCCGGGACAGGGGAATTTGGGGCCAACGTCCTGACTTTC.

V gene TRBV4-2 combines with J gene TRBJ1-2, with 7 bases aligning to TRBD1. The CDR3 is 15 residues long. V gave up 3 bases and J gave up 4 bases; unmatched junction bases: 8. Germline V CDR1 and CDR2: LGHNA, YNFKEQ. In DNA form, the CDR3 reads TGTGCCAGCAGCCAGCCTGGACAGGTTTTCTATGGCTACACCTTC. It is translated as CASSQPGQVFYGYTF.

The gene calls are TRBV18 and TRBJ1-3; 10 bases map to TRBD1. Trimming took 6 bases from V and 4 from J; bases not matched to a gene: 6. Germline-derived CDR1 and CDR2 are KGHSH and LQKENI. CDR3 length equals 15 residues. The CDR3 DNA reads TGTGCCAGCTCGCGGACAGGGGGTGTCGGAAACACCATATATTTT. Its protein is CASSRTGGVGNTIYF.

This chain uses TRBV6-2 or TRBV6-3 with TRBJ2-3; D may be TRBD1 (5 bases). Germline CDR1 is MNHEY and CDR2 is SVGEGT. This CDR3 has 13 amino acids. Trimming took off 4 bases at V and 1 base at J, with 6 bases between the two ends. The CDR3 here is CASSSRGTDTQYF. The CDR3 DNA follows: TGTGCCAGCAGTTCCAGGGGCACAGATACGCAGTATTTT.

The chain couples TRBV21-1 to TRBJ2-7; no check of the table's D call, TRBD2, against the DNA was made. TRBV21-1 is termed a pseudogene. The CDR3 has 15 amino acids. Here the CDR3 reads CASRPRTSYSYEQYV. CDR3 coding DNA: TGTGCCAGCCGCCCGCGGACTTCATACTCCTACGAGCAGTACGTC.

This clone has a handful of counts. This sequence joins TRBV12-3 or TRBV12-4 and TRBJ1-2; D may be TRBD1 (6 bases). V lost 5 bases, J lost 4 bases, and 8 bases lay in between. The length of the CDR3 is 12 residues. The CDR3 coding sequence is TGTGCCAGCAGTATGACAGGCTATGGCTACACCTTC. Its protein product is CASSMTGYGYTF.

This chain connects TRBV5-1 to TRBJ2-7; TRBD2 aligns across 13 bases. V was clipped by 3 bases and J by 4 bases; unmatched bases: 4. There are 15 residues in the CDR3. Per germline, CDR1 SGHRS and CDR2 YFSETQ. CDR3 bases: TGCGCCAGCAGCTGGACTAGCGGGGGTCAGTACGAGCAGTACTTC. Its translation: CASSWTSGGQYEQYF. The whole variable domain, remainder taken from reference TRBV5-1 and TRBJ2-7, is KAGVTQTPRYLIKTRGQQVTLSCSPISGHRSVSWYQQTPGQGLQFLFEYFSETQRNKGNFPGRFSGRQFSNSRSEMNVSTLELGDSALYLCASSWTSGGQYEQYFGPGTRLTVT.

This clone was found a few times. The chain is built from TRBV6-5 and TRBJ1-5; D remains ambiguous. The CDR3 runs 15 residues. Germline CDR1 reads MNHEY; CDR2 reads SVGAGI. V shed 11 bases and J shed 2 bases, with 19 bases lying between them. The CDR3 is CALKSAGDGNQPQHF. The CDR3 region has the DNA TGTGCCCTAAAGTCGGCCGGGGATGGCAATCAGCCCCAGCATTTT.

This clone has a single count. The J gene is TRBJ2-2, the V gene TRBV9; D remains unclear. The V gene's germline CDR1 is SGDLS and CDR2 YYNGEE. The CDR3 covers 14 residues. The V and J ends lost 4 bases and 3 bases respectively, with 10 bases between them. CDR3 protein: CASSPQADTGELFF. DNA for the CDR3: TGTGCCAGCAGCCCCCAGGCCGACACCGGGGAGCTGTTTTTT.

This clone was seen just once. This chain links TRBV11-1 with TRBJ1-2, with 7 bases matching TRBD1. Trimming at V came to 5 bases and at J to 4 bases, leaving 10 bases not matched to a gene. Germline assignment: CDR1 SGHAT and CDR2 FQDESV (reference sequence). This CDR3 is 15 amino acids long. The CDR3 region has the DNA TGTGCCAGCAGCGATCAACAGGGGTCCTTCTATGGCTACACCTTC. Its translation: CASSDQQGSFYGYTF.

The J gene is TRBJ1-6, the V gene TRBV28; TRBD1 might be the D (6 bases). The CDR3 sequence is 13 residues long. Germline CDR1 and CDR2: MDHEN and SYDVKM. The V end lost 5 bases, the J end lost 9 bases, and 11 bases lay between the germline ends. DNA for the CDR3: TGTGCCAGCAGTGCCCTAGGGGGTTCACCCCTCCACTTT. As protein: CASSALGGSPLHF.

The chain employs TRBV12-3 or TRBV12-4 and TRBJ2-3; D uncertain. This CDR3 is built from 11 residues. Trimming took off 2 bases at V and 8 bases at J, with 5 bases between the two ends. CDR3 bases: TGTGCCAGCAGTTTATCGGGTACGCAGTATTTT. Encoded protein: CASSLSGTQYF.

V is TRBV5-6 and J is TRBJ2-2, with 8 bases identical to TRBD1. Germline V lookup: CDR1 SGHDT, CDR2 YYEEEE. V lost 4 bases and J lost 6; bases outside the gene matches: 5. The length of the CDR3 is 14 residues. CDR3 sequence reads: CASSRTGPAGELFF. The CDR3 nucleotides are TGTGCCAGCAGCCGGACAGGGCCGGCCGGGGAGCTGTTTTTT. Variable domain in full (rest from reference TRBV5-6 and TRBJ2-2): DAGVTQSPTHLIKTRGQQVTLRCSPKSGHDTVSWYQQALGQGPQFIFQYYEEEERQRGNFPDRFSGHQFPNYSSELNVNALLLGDSALYLCASSRTGPAGELFFGEGSRLTVL.

V is TRBV11-2 and J is TRBJ1-2; D may be TRBD1 (6 bases). Trimming shortened V by 7 bases and J by 6 bases, and 21 bases separated the two germline ends. The length of the CDR3 is 15 residues. The germline gives CDR1 SGHAT, CDR2 FQNNGV. The CDR3 nucleotides read TGTGCCAGCACCGCGCTAAGGGGGAGAGGGGATGGCTACACCTTC. This translates into CASTALRGRGDGYTF.

The chain combines TRBV5-6 with TRBJ2-3, with 11 bases lining up with TRBD2. Trimming at V came to 4 bases and at J to 6 bases, leaving 10 bases not matched to a gene. The germline V gene has CDR1 SGHDT and CDR2 YYEEEE. This CDR3 has 16 amino acids. The CDR3 bases are TGTGCCAGCAGCAGGGCGATGCCTAGCGGGGGGGATACGCAGTATTTT. Translating gives CASSRAMPSGGDTQYF.

The chain has TRBV6-8 and TRBJ2-7; a possible D gene is TRBD2 (6 bases). This CDR3 comprises 14 residues. Germline values: CDR1 MNHGY, CDR2 SAAAGT. V lost 6 bases to trimming and J lost 2 bases, with 14 bases between them. DNA of the CDR3: TGTGCCAGCAGGGGTGTTGGGGAGGCCTACGAGCAGTACGTC. Its protein is CASRGVGEAYEQYV.

The V call is TRBV7-2, the J call TRBJ1-1; D gene ambiguous. CDR3 length: 18 residues. Looked up from germline, CDR1 is SGHTA and CDR2 is FQGNSA. Deletions cut 5 bases from V and 5 bases from J, with 27 bases between. The CDR3 region has the DNA TGTGCCAGCAGCCCATGGCCGATGTTTTGGGGAGGAAAAACTGAAGCTTTCTTT. Its translation: CASSPWPMFWGGKTEAFF.

V is TRBV5-1 and J is TRBJ1-4; TRBD1 aligns across 7 bases. The germline CDR1 and CDR2 sequences are SGHRS and YFSETQ. V lost 5 bases, J lost 2 bases, and 6 bases stayed unmatched. CDR3 length equals 15 residues. The CDR3 here is CASRSTGTTNEKLFF. CDR3 sequence (DNA): TGCGCCAGCAGATCGACAGGGACGACTAATGAAAAACTGTTTTTT. Combining the CDR3 with reference TRBV5-1 and TRBJ1-4 gives the whole variable domain KAGVTQTPRYLIKTRGQQVTLSCSPISGHRSVSWYQQTPGQGLQFLFEYFSETQRNKGNFPGRFSGRQFSNSRSEMNVSTLELGDSALYLCASRSTGTTNEKLFFGSGTQLSVL.

The J gene is TRBJ1-1, the V gene TRBV30; 8 nucleotides agree with TRBD1. Losses at the gene ends were 0 bases for V and 1 base for J; bases not matched to a gene: 19. Germline CDR1 reads GTSNPN; CDR2 reads SVGIG (reference sequence). The CDR3 contains 20 residues. The DNA for the CDR3 is TGTGCCTGGAGTGTAGGTATTTTTCGGTACAGGGGGAGTAGGAACACTGAAGCTTTCTTT. Amino acids: CAWSVGIFRYRGSRNTEAFF.

The chain links TRBV15 to TRBJ1-3; D is undetermined. The germline V gene has CDR1 LNHNV and CDR2 YYDKDF (reference sequence). The CDR3 runs to 15 residues. V lost 6 bases to trimming and J lost 0 bases, with 12 bases between them. The CDR3 spells CATRISGSSGNTIYF. CDR3 nucleotides: TGTGCCACCAGAATTAGCGGGAGCTCTGGAAACACCATATATTTT.

J is TRBJ2-1 and V is TRBV11-3; 11 positions agree with TRBD1. V gave up 4 bases and J gave up 6 bases; unmatched junction bases: 8. There are 16 residues in the CDR3. Germline V gives CDR1 SGHNT, CDR2 YENEEA. The CDR3: CASSSSPGQGGNEQFF. The CDR3 DNA follows: TGTGCCAGCAGCTCCTCTCCGGGACAGGGGGGCAATGAGCAGTTCTTC. Using reference TRBV11-3 and TRBJ2-1 for the parts outside the CDR3, the full variable domain is EAGVVQSPRYKIIEKKQPVAFWCNPISGHNTLYWYLQNLGQGPELLIRYENEEAVDDSQLPKDRFSAERLKGVDSTLKIQPAELGDSAVYLCASSSSPGQGGNEQFFGPGTRLTVL.

This rearrangement joins TRBV19 to TRBJ1-2; no reliable D call. Trimming left V 5 bases short and J 7 bases short, with 14 bases between. The CDR3 has 13 residues. Germline lookup yields CDR1 LNHDA and CDR2 SQIVND (reference sequence). The CDR3 bases are TGTGCCAGTAGTCCCACCGGTGTCGGTGGCTACACCTTC. As protein: CASSPTGVGGYTF.

This chain connects TRBV2 to TRBJ1-1; D call uncertain. The germline gives CDR1 SNHLY, CDR2 FYNNEI. The CDR3 is 14 amino acids. The V end lost 7 bases, the J end lost 1 base, and 13 bases lay between the germline ends. The CDR3 DNA reads TGTGCCAGCAAAATGGCGGGGTCGAACACTGAAGCTTTCTTT. Translated: CASKMAGSNTEAFF.